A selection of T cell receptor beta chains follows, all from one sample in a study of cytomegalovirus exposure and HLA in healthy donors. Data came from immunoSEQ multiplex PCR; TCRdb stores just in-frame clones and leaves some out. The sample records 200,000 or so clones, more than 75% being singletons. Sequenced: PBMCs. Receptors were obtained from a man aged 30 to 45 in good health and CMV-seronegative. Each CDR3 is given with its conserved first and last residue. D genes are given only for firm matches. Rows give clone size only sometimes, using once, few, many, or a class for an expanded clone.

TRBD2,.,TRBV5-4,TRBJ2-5,CASSFKTSGGKETQYF,TGTGCCAGCAGCTTCAAAACTAGCGGGGGGAAAGAGACCCAGTACTTC
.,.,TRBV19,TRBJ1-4,CASSILGAEKLFF,TGTGCCAGTAGTATACTGGGGGCCGAAAAACTGTTTTTT
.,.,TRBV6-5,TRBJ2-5,CASSYSSAGETQYF,TGTGCCAGCAGTTACTCCTCGGCCGGGGAGACCCAGTACTTC
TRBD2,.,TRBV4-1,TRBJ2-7,CASSQEISGGASGEQYF,TGCGCCAGCAGCCAAGAAATTAGCGGGGGGGCCAGCGGGGAGCAGTACTTC
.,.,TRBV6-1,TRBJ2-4,CASSGLGAGLRIQYF,TGTGCCAGCAGTGGCCTTGGGGCAGGGTTGCGGATTCAGTACTTC
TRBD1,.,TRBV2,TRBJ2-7,CASRPAFTGDEQYF,TGTGCCAGCAGGCCCGCCTTCACAGGGGACGAGCAGTACTTC
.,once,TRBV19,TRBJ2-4,CASSIGAQAPQNIQYF,TGTGCCAGTAGTATAGGGGCTCAGGCCCCCCAAAACATTCAGTACTTC
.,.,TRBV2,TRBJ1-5,CASRDRPFSNQPQHF,TGTGCCAGCAGGGACAGACCCTTTAGCAATCAGCCCCAGCATTTT
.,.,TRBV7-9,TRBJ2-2,CASSPEGHANTGELFF,TGTGCCAGCAGCCCCGAGGGTCATGCGAACACCGGGGAGCTGTTTTTT
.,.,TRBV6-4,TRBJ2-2,CASSDSVWGRLFF,TGTGCCAGCAGTGACTCTGTCTGGGGGCGGCTGTTTTTT
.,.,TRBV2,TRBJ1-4,CASSRREGEKLFF,TGTGCCAGCAGCAGGAGGGAGGGCGAAAAACTGTTTTTT
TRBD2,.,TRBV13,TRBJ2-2,CASSLSPSGRAGELFF,TGTGCCAGCAGCTTAAGTCCTAGCGGGAGGGCCGGGGAGCTGTTTTTT
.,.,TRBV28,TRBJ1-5,CASSLNGRVQPQHF,TGTGCCAGCAGTTTAAATGGCAGGGTGCAGCCCCAGCATTTT
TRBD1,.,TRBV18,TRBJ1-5,CASSAPTGLLSNQPQHF,TGTGCCAGCTCAGCCCCGACAGGGTTGTTAAGCAATCAGCCCCAGCATTTT
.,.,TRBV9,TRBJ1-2,CASSDRVGGYTF,TGTGCCAGCAGCGACCGTGTCGGGGGCTACACCTTC
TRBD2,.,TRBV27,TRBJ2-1,CASNLLQTSGRFNEQFF,TGTGCCAGCAACCTACTCCAGACTAGCGGGAGGTTCAATGAGCAGTTCTTC
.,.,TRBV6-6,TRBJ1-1,CAGSYGGGDTEAFF,TGTGCCGGCAGTTACGGGGGAGGCGACACTGAAGCTTTCTTT
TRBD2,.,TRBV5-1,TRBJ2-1,CASSPPTSGGGEQFF,TGCGCCAGCAGCCCCCCTACTAGCGGAGGTGGTGAGCAGTTCTTC
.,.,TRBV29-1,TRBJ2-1,CSVAEANNEQFF,TGCAGCGTTGCTGAGGCCAACAATGAGCAGTTCTTC
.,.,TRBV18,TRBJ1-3,CASSPQGTNGNTIYF,TGTGCCAGCTCACCACAGGGGACAAATGGAAACACCATATATTTT
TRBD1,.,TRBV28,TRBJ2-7,CASSQFIRGLDYEQYF,TGTGCCAGCAGTCAGTTTATCAGGGGGCTGGACTACGAGCAGTACTTC
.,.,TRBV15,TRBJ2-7,CATSEGLGASYEQYF,TGTGCCACCAGCGAGGGTCTGGGGGCCTCCTACGAGCAGTACTTC
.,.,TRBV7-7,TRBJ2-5,CASSLARVETQYF,TGTGCTAGCAGCTTAGCGCGGGTGGAGACCCAGTACTTC
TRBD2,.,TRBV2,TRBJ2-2,CASGGPAGGYTGELFF,TGTGCCAGCGGCGGCCCGGCCGGGGGGTACACCGGGGAGCTGTTTTTT
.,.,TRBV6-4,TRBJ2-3,CASSDSAAGSPDTQYF,TGTGCCAGCAGTGACTCGGCGGCGGGATCTCCAGATACGCAGTATTTT
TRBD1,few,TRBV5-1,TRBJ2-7,CASSLDLGQGFF,TGCGCCAGCAGCTTGGATCTAGGACAGGGGTTTTTC
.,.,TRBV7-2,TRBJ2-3,CASSLWGVLDTQYF,TGTGCCAGCAGCTTATGGGGGGTTCTGGATACGCAGTATTTT
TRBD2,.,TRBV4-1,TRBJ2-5,CASSQDGRAGGPKTQYF,TGCGCCAGCAGCCAAGATGGGAGGGCGGGAGGGCCGAAGACCCAGTACTTC
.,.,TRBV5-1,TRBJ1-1,CASSFRQENTEAFF,TGCGCCAGCAGCTTCAGACAAGAGAACACTGAAGCTTTCTTT
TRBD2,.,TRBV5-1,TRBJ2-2,CASSLAGGGPSITLFF,TGCGCCAGCAGCTTGGCAGGCGGGGGGCCCTCTATAACGCTGTTTTTT